This TCR beta chain derives from a study of identical twins. This clonotype occurred a few times. As yet, its antigen is unknown. Using its own MiXCR run on the 5' RACE reads, TCRdb lists one record per CDR3 protein. Of under 300,000 distinct CDR3 sequences in the sample, more than 9.5% were seen once. Study-wide points: Cross-sectional statistical analysis, not tracking of the same donors, underpinned the conclusions.

Per the germline V gene, CDR1 is DFQATT and CDR2 is SNEGSKA (reference sequence). The V end was cut by 1 base, the J end by 13 bases, with 10 bases between. This CDR3 region has 11 residues. This same sample was also taken into another study, of yellow fever vaccine responses in identical twins.

This TCR was recovered from a woman between 18 and 29 years old in good health. The sequencing sample was made of memory (CD45RO+) T cells sorted from blood. The chain uses TRBV20-1 and TRBJ1-4; maybe TRBD1 (5 bases). CDR3 sequence reads: CSARGDFGLFF. The CDR3 nucleotides are TGCAGTGCTAGAGGGGACTTTGGACTGTTTTTT.